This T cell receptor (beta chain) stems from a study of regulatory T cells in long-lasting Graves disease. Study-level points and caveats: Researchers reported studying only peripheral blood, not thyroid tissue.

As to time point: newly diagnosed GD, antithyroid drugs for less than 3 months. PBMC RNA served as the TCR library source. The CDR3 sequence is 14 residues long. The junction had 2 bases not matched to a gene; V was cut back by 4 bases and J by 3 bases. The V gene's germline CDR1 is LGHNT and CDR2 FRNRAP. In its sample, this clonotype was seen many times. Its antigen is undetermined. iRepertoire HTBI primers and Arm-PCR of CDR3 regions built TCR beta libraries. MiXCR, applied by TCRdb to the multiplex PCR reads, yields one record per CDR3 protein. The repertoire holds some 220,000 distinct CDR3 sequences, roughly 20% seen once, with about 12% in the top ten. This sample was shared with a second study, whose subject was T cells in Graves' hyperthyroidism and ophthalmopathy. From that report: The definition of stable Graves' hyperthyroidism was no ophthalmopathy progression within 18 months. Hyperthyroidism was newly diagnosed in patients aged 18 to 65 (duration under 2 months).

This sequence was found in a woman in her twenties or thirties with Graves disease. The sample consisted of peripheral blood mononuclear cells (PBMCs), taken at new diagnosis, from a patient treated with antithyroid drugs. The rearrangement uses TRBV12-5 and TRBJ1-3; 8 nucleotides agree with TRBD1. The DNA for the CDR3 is TGTGCTAGTGGTTGGACAGGGAGTGGAAACACCATATATTTT. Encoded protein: CASGWTGSGNTIYF.